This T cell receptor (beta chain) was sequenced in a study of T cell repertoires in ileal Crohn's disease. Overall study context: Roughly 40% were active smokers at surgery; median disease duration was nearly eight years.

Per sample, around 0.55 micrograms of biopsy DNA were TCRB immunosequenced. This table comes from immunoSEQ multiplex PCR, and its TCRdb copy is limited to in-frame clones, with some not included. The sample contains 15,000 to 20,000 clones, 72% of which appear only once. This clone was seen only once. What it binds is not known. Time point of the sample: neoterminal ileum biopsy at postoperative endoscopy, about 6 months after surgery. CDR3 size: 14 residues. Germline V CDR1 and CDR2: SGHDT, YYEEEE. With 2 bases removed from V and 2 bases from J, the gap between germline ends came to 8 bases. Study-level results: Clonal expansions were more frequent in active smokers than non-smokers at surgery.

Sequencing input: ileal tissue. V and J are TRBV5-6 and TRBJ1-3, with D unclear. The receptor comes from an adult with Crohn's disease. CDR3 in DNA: TGTGCCAGCAGCTTCGTGGAGCCTGGAAACACCATATATTTT. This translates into CASSFVEPGNTIYF.